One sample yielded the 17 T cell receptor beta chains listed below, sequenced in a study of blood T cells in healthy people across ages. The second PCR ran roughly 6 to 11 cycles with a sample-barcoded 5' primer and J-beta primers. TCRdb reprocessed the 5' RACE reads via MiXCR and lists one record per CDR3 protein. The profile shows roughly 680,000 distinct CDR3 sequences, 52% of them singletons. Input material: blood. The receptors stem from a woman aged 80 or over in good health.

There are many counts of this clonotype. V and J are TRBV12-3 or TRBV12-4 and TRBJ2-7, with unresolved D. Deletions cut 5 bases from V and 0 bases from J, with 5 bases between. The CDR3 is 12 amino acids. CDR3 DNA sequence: TGTGCCAGCAGTCCGGTCTCCTACGAGCAGTACTTC. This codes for CASSPVSYEQYF.

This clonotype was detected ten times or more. Written as DNA, the CDR3 is TGCGCCAGCAGCTACTCCCAAAACTACAATGAGCAGTTCTTC. It yields the protein CASSYSQNYNEQFF. V and J are TRBV5-1 and TRBJ2-1; D gene uncertain. Trimming removed 3 bases from V and 3 bases from J, with 10 bases in between. The CDR3 totals 14 residues. Germline V gene data show CDR1 as SGHRS and CDR2 as YFSETQ.

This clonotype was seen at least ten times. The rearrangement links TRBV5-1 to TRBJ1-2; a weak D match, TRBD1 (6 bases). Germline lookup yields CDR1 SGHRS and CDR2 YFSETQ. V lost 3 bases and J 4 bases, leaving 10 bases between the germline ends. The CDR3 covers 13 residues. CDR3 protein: CASSYDRSYGYTF. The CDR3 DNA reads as TGCGCCAGCAGCTACGACAGGAGCTATGGCTACACCTTC.

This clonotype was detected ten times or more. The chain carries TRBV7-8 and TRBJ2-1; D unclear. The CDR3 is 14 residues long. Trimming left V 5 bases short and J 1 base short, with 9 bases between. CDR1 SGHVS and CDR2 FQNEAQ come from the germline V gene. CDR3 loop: CASSPAYSYNEQFF. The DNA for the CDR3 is TGTGCCAGCAGCCCGGCCTATTCCTACAATGAGCAGTTCTTC.

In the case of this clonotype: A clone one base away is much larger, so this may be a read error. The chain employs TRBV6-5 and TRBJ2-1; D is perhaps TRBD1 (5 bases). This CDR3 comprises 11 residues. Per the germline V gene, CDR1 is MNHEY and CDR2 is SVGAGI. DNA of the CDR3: TGTGCCAGCACCAAGGGGAATGAGCGGTTCTTC. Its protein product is CASTKGNERFF.

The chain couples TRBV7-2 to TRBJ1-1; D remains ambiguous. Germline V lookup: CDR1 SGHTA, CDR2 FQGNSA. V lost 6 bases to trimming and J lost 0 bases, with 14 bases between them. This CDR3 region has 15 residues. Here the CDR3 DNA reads TGTGCCAGCAGAAAAGGTCCGTTGATGAACACTGAAGCTTTCTTT. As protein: CASRKGPLMNTEAFF.

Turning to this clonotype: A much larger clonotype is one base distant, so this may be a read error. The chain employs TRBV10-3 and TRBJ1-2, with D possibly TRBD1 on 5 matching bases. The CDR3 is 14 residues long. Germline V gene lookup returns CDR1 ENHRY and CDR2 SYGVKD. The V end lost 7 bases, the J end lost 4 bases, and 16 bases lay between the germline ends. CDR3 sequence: CAITGRGGGYGYTF. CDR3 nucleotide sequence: TGTGCCATCACTGGACGGGGTGGGGGCTATGGCTACACCTTC.

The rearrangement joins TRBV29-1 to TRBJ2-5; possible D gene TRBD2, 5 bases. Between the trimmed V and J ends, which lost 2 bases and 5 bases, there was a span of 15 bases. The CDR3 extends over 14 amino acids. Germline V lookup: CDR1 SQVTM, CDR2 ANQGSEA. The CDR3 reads CSVEKSDPGETQYF. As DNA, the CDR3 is TGCAGCGTTGAAAAGTCCGATCCGGGGGAGACCCAGTACTTC. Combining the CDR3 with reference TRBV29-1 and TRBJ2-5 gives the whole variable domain SAVISQKPSRDICQRGTSLTIQCQVDSQVTMMFWYRQQPGQSLTLIATANQGSEATYESGFVIDKFPISRPNLTFSTLTVSNMSPEDSSIYLCSVEKSDPGETQYFGPGTRLLVL.

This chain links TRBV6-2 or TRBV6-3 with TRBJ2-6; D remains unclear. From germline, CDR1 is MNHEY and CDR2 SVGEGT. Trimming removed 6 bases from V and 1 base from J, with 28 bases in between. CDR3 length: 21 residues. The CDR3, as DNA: TGTGCCAGCAGCCCACTTTACGAGGTATGGGTGACTCCTTCTGGGGCCAACGTCCTGACTTTC. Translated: CASSPLYEVWVTPSGANVLTF.

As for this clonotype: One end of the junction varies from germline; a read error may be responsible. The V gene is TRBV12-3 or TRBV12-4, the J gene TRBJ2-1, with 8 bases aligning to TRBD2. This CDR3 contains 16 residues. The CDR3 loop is CASRTLTGGLYNGQFF. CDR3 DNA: TGTGCCAGCAGAACACTAACGGGGGGGCTCTACAATGGGCAGTTCTTC.

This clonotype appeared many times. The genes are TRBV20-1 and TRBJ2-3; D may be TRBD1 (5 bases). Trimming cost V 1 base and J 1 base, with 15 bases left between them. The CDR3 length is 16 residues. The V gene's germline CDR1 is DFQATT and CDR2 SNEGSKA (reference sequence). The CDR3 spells CSARVAGARGTDTQYF. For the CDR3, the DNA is TGCAGTGCTAGAGTGGCTGGGGCCCGAGGCACAGATACGCAGTATTTT.

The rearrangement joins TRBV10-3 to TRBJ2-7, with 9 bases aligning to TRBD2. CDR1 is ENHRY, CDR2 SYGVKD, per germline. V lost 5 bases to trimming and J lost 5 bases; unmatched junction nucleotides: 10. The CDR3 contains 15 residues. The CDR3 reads CAISPRLAGSDEQYF. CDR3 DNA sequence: TGTGCCATCAGTCCTAGGCTAGCGGGGTCCGACGAGCAGTACTTC.

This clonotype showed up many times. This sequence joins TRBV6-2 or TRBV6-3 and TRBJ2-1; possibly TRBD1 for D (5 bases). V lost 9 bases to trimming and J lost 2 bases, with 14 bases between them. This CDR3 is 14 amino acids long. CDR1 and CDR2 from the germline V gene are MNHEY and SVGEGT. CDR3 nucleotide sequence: TGTGCCAGTAAGGGGCCCAGACCCTACAATGAGCAGTTCTTC. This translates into CASKGPRPYNEQFF.

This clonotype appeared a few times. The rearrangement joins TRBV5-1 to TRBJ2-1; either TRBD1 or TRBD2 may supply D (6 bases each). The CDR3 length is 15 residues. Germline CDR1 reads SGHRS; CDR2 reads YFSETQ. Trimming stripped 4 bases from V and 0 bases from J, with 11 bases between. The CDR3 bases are TGCGCCAGCAGCCGGGGGACATCCTCCTACAATGAGCAGTTCTTC. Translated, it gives CASSRGTSSYNEQFF.

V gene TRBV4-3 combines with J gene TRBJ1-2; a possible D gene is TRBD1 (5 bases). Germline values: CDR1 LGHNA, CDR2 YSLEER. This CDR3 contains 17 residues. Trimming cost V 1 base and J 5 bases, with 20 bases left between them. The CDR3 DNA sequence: TGCGCCAGCAGCCAAGCGTCGGCAGCGGCTAAGGGGTATGGCTACACCTTC. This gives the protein CASSQASAAAKGYGYTF.

In nucleotides, the CDR3 is TGTGCCAGCAGTGCAAGCGGGGGGGATGAGACCCAGTACTTC. Translation gives CASSASGGDETQYF. This chain joins TRBV12-3 or TRBV12-4 and TRBJ2-5; 10 bases line up with TRBD2. The length of the CDR3 is 14 residues. Unmatched junction bases numbered 5, after V lost 5 bases and J lost 5 bases.

The CDR3 reads CASSGQAYQPQHF. The DNA of the CDR3 is TGTGCCAGCAGTGGACAGGCATATCAGCCCCAGCATTTT. The chain couples TRBV12-3 or TRBV12-4 to TRBJ1-5; 7 positions match TRBD1. The CDR3 runs 13 residues. The J segment lost 5 bases and the V segment lost 5 bases, leaving 3 bases of the junction unmatched.